These 6 T cell receptor beta chains originate from one sample sequenced in a study of monozygotic twins with inflammatory bowel disease. After re-calling the 5' RACE reads, TCRdb lists one entry per CDR3 protein, DNA absent. The sample includes 200,000 to 250,000 distinct CDR3 sequences. Material: blood. The receptors shown here come from a human donor with ulcerative colitis or Crohn's disease, or a healthy co-twin of an affected twin (not recorded which).

The chain links TRBV15 to TRBJ2-7; TCRdb lists TRBD2, though no DNA is available to test this call. This CDR3 has 15 amino acids. Germline V gene sequence: CDR1 LNHNV, CDR2 YYDKDF (reference sequence). CDR3 protein: CATSGERLAGYEQYF.

The rearrangement links TRBV4-2 to TRBJ1-4; no DNA is available, so the TRBD1 call from TCRdb remains unchecked. This CDR3 is 14 amino acids long. The germline V gene encodes CDR1 LGHNA and CDR2 YNFKEQ. The CDR3 sequence is CASSQDGTMEKLFF.

The chain links TRBV23-1 to TRBJ1-5. TRBV23-1 belongs to the ORF category, with a function that is uncertain. This CDR3 is 14 amino acids long. CDR3 region: CASSHPREHQPQHF.

This chain links TRBV3-1 with TRBJ1-1. The germline gives CDR1 LGHDT, CDR2 YNNKEL (reference sequence). CDR3 length: 13 amino acids. CDR3 in amino acids: CASSHGMKTEAFF.

The chain carries TRBV7-2 and TRBJ1-1. The CDR3 length is 13 residues. Germline V gives CDR1 SGHTA, CDR2 FQGNSA. CDR3 in amino acids: CASSLVGRTEAFF.

The V gene is TRBV12-3 or TRBV12-4, the J gene TRBJ2-5. The CDR3 has 14 amino acids. CDR3 loop: CASSFNQDQETQYF.